The subject of this entry is one TCR beta chain. Its antigen remains unknown. The data originate from a study of post-analysis software for immune sequencing data. Study-wide results and limits: Patients with multiple sclerosis recorded significantly lower normalized Chao1 diversity than controls, the study found. Four or five TRBV segments (TRBV5-6, TRBV5-1 and TRBV20-1 among them) occurred more frequently in patients than in controls.

The CDR3 covers 16 residues. The junction had 6 bases not matched to a gene; V was cut back by 6 bases and J by 1 base. The library was made from cDNA and included unique molecular identifiers. T cells, roughly 1 to 10 million of them, yielded 500,000 or so cDNA molecules. One entry per CDR3 protein, called by TCRdb with MiXCR from the PCR reads. The table lists 550,000 to 700,000 distinct CDR3 sequences, 44% of them singletons, with about 1.5% in the top ten. The specimen sequenced was blood. This TCR was recovered from a girl aged 10 to 17 with multiple sclerosis. This chain joins TRBV12-3 or TRBV12-4 and TRBJ2-5, with 12 nucleotides matching TRBD1. CDR3 coding DNA: TGTGCCAGCAGCCTTCGGGACAGGGGGCTCCAAGAGACCCAGTACTTC. Its protein is CASSLRDRGLQETQYF.